This is a list of T cell receptor beta chains from one sample in a study of T cell responses to AZD1222 COVID-19 vaccine. The protocol was immunoSEQ multiplex PCR, while the TCRdb copy is restricted to in-frame clones and leaves out a portion. The sample lists 150,000 to 200,000 clones; approximately 92% were seen once. Specimen: peripheral blood, collected 28 days after the second dose of the MenACWY control vaccine. These receptors were obtained from an adult who received the MenACWY meningococcal vaccine as a control. Both conserved end residues are part of each CDR3. The D gene is left open where the match is weak. Size values are once, few and many counts, or a class for expanded clones, and some rows have none.

d_call,v_call,j_call,clone_size,cdr3_aa,cdr3_nt
-,TRBV7-2,TRBJ2-3,-,CASSPSTDTQYF,TGTGCCAGCAGCCCTAGCACAGATACGCAGTATTTT
-,TRBV4-3,TRBJ2-7,-,CASSQGAGPVWEQYF,TGCGCCAGCAGCCAAGGAGCGGGTCCTGTTTGGGAGCAGTACTTC
TRBD1,TRBV11-3,TRBJ1-1,-,CASSPGQGANTEAFF,TGTGCCAGCAGCCCGGGACAGGGAGCGAACACTGAAGCTTTCTTT
TRBD2,TRBV27,TRBJ2-1,-,CASSFSGLDQNEQFF,TGTGCCAGCAGTTTCTCTGGACTAGATCAGAATGAGCAGTTCTTC
-,TRBV6-2/TRBV6-3,TRBJ1-5,-,CASSYSAGSSNQPQHF,TGTGCCAGCAGTTACTCAGCGGGGTCCAGCAATCAGCCCCAGCATTTT
-,TRBV10-1,TRBJ2-2,few,CASRPGSSTGELFF,TGCGCCAGCAGACCGGGATCGTCTACCGGGGAGCTGTTTTTT
TRBD1,TRBV2,TRBJ1-1,few,CASSSDRGVGTEAFF,TGTGCCAGCAGTTCGGACAGGGGCGTGGGGACTGAAGCTTTCTTT
TRBD1,TRBV10-3,TRBJ2-1,-,CALGQGNINEQFF,TGTGCCCTGGGACAGGGAAACATCAATGAGCAGTTCTTC
TRBD1,TRBV7-2,TRBJ1-1,-,CASSPTTTGAGTEAFF,TGTGCCAGCAGCCCAACTACGACAGGGGCCGGCACTGAAGCTTTCTTT
-,TRBV5-4,TRBJ2-5,-,CASRHRDKQETQYF,TGTGCCAGCAGACACCGGGACAAGCAAGAGACCCAGTACTTC
-,TRBV6-5,TRBJ2-7,-,CASSWGRGAYEQYF,TGTGCCAGCAGTTGGGGCAGGGGGGCCTACGAGCAGTACTTC
-,TRBV12-3/TRBV12-4,TRBJ1-1,-,CASSLFLAAEAFF,TGTGCCAGCAGTTTATTCTTGGCAGCTGAAGCTTTCTTT
TRBD1,TRBV6-2/TRBV6-3,TRBJ2-7,-,CASSTRQGRGSYEQYF,TGTGCCAGCAGCACCCGACAGGGCCGCGGCTCCTACGAGCAGTACTTC
-,TRBV2,TRBJ1-5,-,CASASEDSNQPQHF,TGTGCCAGCGCAAGTGAGGATAGCAATCAGCCCCAGCATTTT